This T cell receptor beta chain was profiled in a study of blood T cells in healthy people across ages. The CDR3 runs 16 residues. The junction had 10 bases not matched to a gene; V was cut back by 5 bases and J by 3 bases. Germline CDR1 and CDR2: SGHAT and FQNNGV. The donors, all healthy, were Caucasians living in Russia, aged roughly 6 to 95. With regard to this clonotype: Its antigen is unidentified.

A second PCR, run for about 6 to 11 cycles, used a sample-barcoded 5' primer plus a J-beta primer mix. A template-switch adaptor that had 12 random nucleotides put a tag on each cDNA molecule. Per sample, CDR3-containing paired-end reads numbered at least 3 million. A single record per CDR3 protein comes from TCRdb applying MiXCR to the 5' RACE reads. Here the sample spans approximately 690,000 distinct CDR3 sequences, around three fifths being singletons. Broader study findings: Total diversity from one million sequenced T cells was likely underestimated.

This rearrangement joins TRBV11-2 to TRBJ2-1, with TRBD1 matching over 7 bases. Sequences were obtained from blood. The receptor was isolated from a man aged 55-75 years in good health. CDR3 sequence reads: CASSQAGGRDYNEQFF. CDR3 sequence (DNA): TGTGCCAGCAGCCAAGCAGGGGGACGGGACTACAATGAGCAGTTCTTC.